These 27 T cell receptor beta chains originate from one sample sequenced in a study of cytomegalovirus exposure and HLA in healthy donors. Profiled with immunoSEQ multiplex PCR; TCRdb holds only in-frame clones, not every one. The sample records about 110,000 clones, approximately 96% being singletons. The material sequenced was PBMCs. The receptors stem from a woman under 30 in good health and CMV-seronegative.

The chain employs TRBV18 and TRBJ2-1, with a tentative D call TRBD1 (6 bases). In germline, CDR1 is KGHSH, CDR2 LQKENI. The V gene lost 3 bases and the J gene lost 10 bases, with 16 bases spanning the gap. This CDR3 is built from 14 residues. CDR3 DNA sequence: TGTGCCAGCTCACCTGGGACAAGCTATCGGGAGCAGTTCTTC. It encodes CASSPGTSYREQFF.

The chain links TRBV7-2 to TRBJ1-1; D not resolved. With 5 bases removed from V and 12 bases from J, the gap between germline ends came to 16 bases. Germline loops: CDR1 SGHTA, CDR2 FQGNSA. This CDR3 is built from 12 residues. CDR3 nucleotide sequence: TGTGCCAGCAGCGACCGCGTCGGGGTAACTTTCTTT. Its translation: CASSDRVGVTFF.

As DNA, the CDR3 is TGTGCCAGCAGTTTAGGCGGTGAGCAGTTCTTC. It yields the protein CASSLGGEQFF. The gene calls are TRBV6-5 and TRBJ2-1; D unclear. The CDR3 length is 11 residues. V lost 4 bases, J lost 9 bases, and 7 bases lay in between. Germline V lookup: CDR1 MNHEY, CDR2 SVGAGI.

The chain is built from TRBV2 and TRBJ2-1; 9 bases are a match to TRBD2. The CDR3 runs 17 residues. Per the germline V gene, CDR1 is SNHLY and CDR2 is FYNNEI. Trimming took 3 bases from V and 4 from J; bases not matched to a gene: 10. CDR3 sequence: CASSDERRGGSYNEQFF. The DNA for the CDR3 is TGTGCCAGCAGTGATGAGCGGCGGGGGGGGTCATACAATGAGCAGTTCTTC.

The genes are TRBV7-9 and TRBJ1-3, with 7 bases fitting TRBD1. The germline CDR1 and CDR2 sequences are SEHNR and FQNEAQ (reference sequence). V shed 10 bases, J shed 0 bases, and the junction held 9 bases outside the gene matches. CDR3 size: 15 residues. Written as DNA, the CDR3 is TGTGCCAACGGGGACAGCCAGAGCTCTGGAAACACCATATATTTT. Translated, it gives CANGDSQSSGNTIYF.

The V and J genes are TRBV4-3 and TRBJ2-2, with 8 bases that match TRBD1. Trimming took 1 base from V and 6 from J; bases not matched to a gene: 4. Germline V gene data show CDR1 as LGHNA and CDR2 as YSLEER. CDR3 length: 15 residues. CDR3 residues: CASSQVDRAAGELFF. CDR3 in DNA: TGCGCCAGCAGCCAAGTGGACAGGGCGGCCGGGGAGCTGTTTTTT.

This chain joins TRBV7-3 and TRBJ1-1; D is uncertain. Trimming left V 3 bases short and J 11 bases short, with 19 bases between. The CDR3 covers 14 residues. The germline gives CDR1 SGHTA, CDR2 FQGTGA. CDR3 nucleotide sequence: TGTGCCAGCAGCTTCCTTCCCGGGGTGGCGGCTGCTTTCTTT. It translates to CASSFLPGVAAAFF.

The chain employs TRBV18 and TRBJ2-3; the D is unclear. Trimming removed 3 bases at V and 2 bases at J, with 3 bases between. Looked up from germline, CDR1 is KGHSH and CDR2 is LQKENI. The CDR3 totals 12 residues. In DNA, the CDR3 is TGTGCCAGCTCACCCAACACAGATACGCAGTATTTT. Translating it yields CASSPNTDTQYF.

The chain recombines TRBV15 with TRBJ2-5; TRBD1 matches 12 bases. This CDR3 has 18 residues. The V segment lost 5 bases and the J segment 3 bases; nucleotides outside the gene matches: 13. Germline loops: CDR1 LNHNV, CDR2 YYDKDF (reference sequence). This CDR3 is CATSSLIRDRGLEETQYF. The CDR3 bases are TGTGCCACCAGCTCACTAATCCGGGACAGGGGGCTCGAAGAGACCCAGTACTTC.

The J gene is TRBJ1-4, the V gene TRBV6-1, with a tentative D call TRBD1 (6 bases). V was pared by 1 base and J by 7 bases, with 31 bases between. Germline V CDR1 and CDR2: MNHNS, SASEGT. The CDR3 covers 21 residues. The CDR3 loop reads CASSEGFWVTGPVVVCEKLFF. CDR3 bases: TGTGCCAGCAGTGAAGGTTTTTGGGTTACAGGGCCAGTAGTTGTTTGTGAAAAACTGTTTTTT.

V gene TRBV19 combines with J gene TRBJ1-5, with a possible D match to TRBD1 (6 bases). V was cut by 1 base and J by 3 bases, with 19 bases left in between. The CDR3 contains 18 residues. Germline CDR1 LNHDA, CDR2 SQIVND (reference sequence). The CDR3 spells CASSIGTHRATVNQPQHF. CDR3 DNA: TGTGCCAGTAGTATAGGGACCCACAGGGCTACGGTCAATCAGCCCCAGCATTTT.

This chain links TRBV28 with TRBJ1-6, with TRBD1 matching over 7 bases. V shed 3 bases, J shed 0 bases, and the junction held 17 bases outside the gene matches. CDR3 size: 21 residues. CDR1 MDHEN and CDR2 SYDVKM come from the germline V gene. CDR3 sequence reads: CASSFPGQVLTTSSYNSPLHF. CDR3 nucleotide sequence: TGTGCCAGCAGTTTCCCCGGACAGGTCCTAACAACGAGCTCCTATAATTCACCCCTCCACTTT.

The gene calls are TRBV5-4 and TRBJ1-1; no firm D call. Germline V CDR1 and CDR2: SGHNT, YYREEE (reference sequence). The germline V and J ends were trimmed by 3 bases and 0 bases, with 6 bases remaining between them. The CDR3 sequence is 13 residues long. CDR3 nucleotides: TGTGCCAGCAGCTCGTCCCTGAACACTGAAGCTTTCTTT. Amino acids: CASSSSLNTEAFF.

The V call is TRBV19, the J call TRBJ1-2, with TRBD1 as a possible D gene (5 bases). In germline, CDR1 is LNHDA, CDR2 SQIVND (reference sequence). The CDR3 totals 14 residues. Trimming took 5 bases from V and 3 from J, leaving 13 bases between them. The CDR3 spells CASSLGLPDYGYTF. CDR3 DNA sequence: TGTGCCAGTAGTCTGGGACTCCCGGACTATGGCTACACCTTC. The full variable domain, its missing parts supplied by reference TRBV19 and TRBJ1-2, is DGGITQSPKYLFRKEGQNVTLSCEQNLNHDAMYWYRQDPGQGLRLIYYSQIVNDFQKGDIAEGYSVSREKKESFPLTVTSAQKNPTAFYLCASSLGLPDYGYTFGSGTRLTVV.

Regarding this clone: This sample includes further DNA sequences coding for the same CDR3. The chain employs TRBV9 and TRBJ1-1; 8 nucleotides match TRBD1. The V gene's germline CDR1 is SGDLS and CDR2 YYNGEE. This CDR3 contains 15 residues. The V segment lost 0 bases and the J segment 5 bases; nucleotides outside the gene matches: 6. CDR3 coding DNA: TGTGCCAGCAGCGTAGTCGGGACAGGTAATACTGAAGCTTTCTTT. Its translation is CASSVVGTGNTEAFF.

This chain connects TRBV6-5 to TRBJ1-2; 7 bases are a match to TRBD1. The J segment lost 4 bases and the V segment lost 5 bases, leaving 7 bases of the junction unmatched. From germline, CDR1 is MNHEY and CDR2 SVGAGI. The CDR3 runs to 14 residues. For the CDR3, the DNA is TGTGCCAGCAGTGGGGCGGGACAGACCTATGGCTACACCTTC. Translating gives CASSGAGQTYGYTF.

The rearrangement uses TRBV7-2 and TRBJ2-5; 8 positions match TRBD2. J lost 1 base, V lost 2 bases, and 12 bases had no gene match. CDR1 and CDR2 (germline): SGHTA, FQGNSA. The CDR3 spans 18 residues. The CDR3 loop is CASSLTALRGGGQETQYF. The CDR3 DNA follows: TGTGCCAGCAGCTTAACGGCTCTACGGGGGGGAGGCCAAGAGACCCAGTACTTC.

The rearrangement uses TRBV2 and TRBJ2-5; 7 bases map to TRBD1. Unmatched junction bases numbered 3, after V lost 6 bases and J lost 2 bases. Looked up from germline, CDR1 is SNHLY and CDR2 is FYNNEI. There are 13 residues in the CDR3. CDR3 DNA sequence: TGTGCCAGCAGGTCGGGACAGCAAGAGACCCAGTACTTC. Encoded protein: CASRSGQQETQYF.

For the CDR3, the DNA is TGTGCCAGCAGCAAAACAGGGGCGTGGAATTCACCCCTCCACTTT. Translated: CASSKTGAWNSPLHF. This chain uses TRBV7-9 with TRBJ1-6; 7 bases fit TRBD1. Germline CDR1 and CDR2: SEHNR and FQNEAQ (reference sequence). The length of the CDR3 is 15 residues. Losses at the gene ends were 5 bases for V and 7 bases for J; bases not matched to a gene: 8.

The chain uses TRBV5-3 and TRBJ2-7; 8 bases match TRBD1. TRBV5-3 is sorted into the ORF group, with uncertain function. The CDR3 spans 17 residues. Germline trimming cut 4 bases from V and 2 bases from J; bases unmatched to any gene: 14. CDR3 DNA sequence: TGTGCCAGAAGCGGGACCTGGAACAGGGGGGTACCCTACGAGCAGTACTTC. It specifies CARSGTWNRGVPYEQYF.

This clone occurred once. The V gene is TRBV7-2, the J gene TRBJ2-2; D is uncertain. V was clipped by 3 bases and J by 4 bases, with 6 bases between them. Germline CDR1 SGHTA, CDR2 FQGNSA. The CDR3 consists of 13 residues. DNA for the CDR3: TGTGCCAGCAGCTTGACTTTCACCGGGGAGCTGTTTTTT. As protein: CASSLTFTGELFF.

This chain joins TRBV5-1 and TRBJ2-7, with D possibly matching TRBD2 (6 bases). CDR3 length equals 15 residues. Germline-derived CDR1 and CDR2 are SGHRS and YFSETQ. V lost 0 bases and J 6 bases, leaving 16 bases between the germline ends. The CDR3 protein is CASSLGVAGSSEQYF. CDR3 in DNA: TGCGCCAGCAGCTTGGGGGTTGCGGGGTCTAGCGAGCAGTACTTC.

The rearrangement joins TRBV5-1 to TRBJ1-1; 7 bases map to TRBD1. The V gene end was trimmed by 4 bases and the J gene end by 3 bases; junction bases not matched to a gene: 6. The CDR3 is 14 amino acids. Per the germline V gene, CDR1 is SGHRS and CDR2 is YFSETQ. This chain's CDR3 is CASSKGDSYTEAFF. The CDR3 DNA sequence: TGCGCCAGCAGCAAAGGGGACAGTTACACTGAAGCTTTCTTT.

The CDR3 DNA follows: TGTGCCAGCAGTGCCGACAGGGGGGTCTACGAGCAGTACTTC. Its translation is CASSADRGVYEQYF. The gene calls are TRBV2 and TRBJ2-7, with TRBD1 identical over 9 bases. The length of the CDR3 is 14 residues. V lost 4 bases to trimming and J lost 3 bases; unmatched junction nucleotides: 4. Germline CDR1 reads SNHLY; CDR2 reads FYNNEI.

The genes are TRBV6-5 and TRBJ2-7; a weak D match, TRBD1 (6 bases). CDR1 and CDR2 (germline): MNHEY, SVGAGI. V was clipped by 8 bases and J by 0 bases, with 17 bases between them. This CDR3 is 15 amino acids long. The CDR3: CASGTAGAASYEQYF. In DNA form, the CDR3 reads TGTGCCAGCGGTACTGCAGGGGCCGCCTCCTACGAGCAGTACTTC.

The chain is built from TRBV6-5 and TRBJ2-5, with D maybe TRBD2 (5 bases). This CDR3 comprises 16 residues. CDR1 and CDR2 from the germline V gene are MNHEY and SVGAGI. V was trimmed by 0 bases and J by 1 base, leaving 12 bases between them. Here the CDR3 DNA reads TGTGCCAGCAGTTACTCTGCGTGGACTTTCCAAGAGACCCAGTACTTC. This encodes CASSYSAWTFQETQYF.

This chain uses TRBV5-1 with TRBJ1-1; a possible D gene is TRBD1 (5 bases). CDR1 and CDR2 from the germline V gene are SGHRS and YFSETQ. The CDR3 sequence is 15 residues long. Trimming took off 0 bases at V and 0 bases at J, with 9 bases between the two ends. CDR3 in amino acids: CASSLEGAMNTEAFF. DNA of the CDR3: TGCGCCAGCAGCTTGGAAGGGGCAATGAACACTGAAGCTTTCTTT.